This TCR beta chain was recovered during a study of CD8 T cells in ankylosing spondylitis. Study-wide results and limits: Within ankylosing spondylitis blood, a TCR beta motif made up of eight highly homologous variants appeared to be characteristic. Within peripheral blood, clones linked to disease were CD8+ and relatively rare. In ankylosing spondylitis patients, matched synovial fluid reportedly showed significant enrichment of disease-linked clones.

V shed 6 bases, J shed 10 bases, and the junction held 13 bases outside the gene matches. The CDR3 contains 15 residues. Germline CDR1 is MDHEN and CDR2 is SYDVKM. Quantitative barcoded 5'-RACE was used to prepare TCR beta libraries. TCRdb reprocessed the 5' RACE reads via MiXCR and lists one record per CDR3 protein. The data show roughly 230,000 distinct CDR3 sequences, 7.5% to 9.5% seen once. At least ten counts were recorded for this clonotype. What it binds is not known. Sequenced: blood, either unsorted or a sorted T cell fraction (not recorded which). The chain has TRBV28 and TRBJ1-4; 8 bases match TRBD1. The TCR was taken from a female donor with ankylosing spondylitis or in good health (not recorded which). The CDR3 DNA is TGTGCCAGCAGAACCGCCCGACAGGGGATCGGAAAACTGTTTTTT. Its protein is CASRTARQGIGKLFF.